This T cell receptor beta chain stems from a study of beta chain features in type 1 diabetes. With respect to this clone: Antigen specificity is unknown.

Trimming removed 1 base from V and 8 bases from J, with 9 bases in between. The CDR3 is made up of 13 amino acids. Germline CDR1 SEHNR, CDR2 FQNEAQ (reference sequence). Study observations and caveats: For type 1 diabetes patients, VDJ junctions showed fewer insertions and more deletions.

Reverse transcription of all isolated RNA meant that expressed TCRB transcripts were sequenced. The table came from immunoSEQ multiplex PCR; TCRdb's copy has only in-frame clones and leaves some out. In the table there are 400,000 to 500,000 clones, 11% to 15% of which are singletons. The chain is built from TRBV7-9 and TRBJ2-1; D may match TRBD1 or TRBD2 (5 bases each). The sequence was collected from a man younger than 40 in good health. Sequencing used naive CD4+ T cells from blood. The CDR3 spells CASSLVRDDEQFF. In nucleotides, the CDR3 is TGTGCCAGCAGCTTAGTAAGGGACGATGAGCAGTTCTTC.